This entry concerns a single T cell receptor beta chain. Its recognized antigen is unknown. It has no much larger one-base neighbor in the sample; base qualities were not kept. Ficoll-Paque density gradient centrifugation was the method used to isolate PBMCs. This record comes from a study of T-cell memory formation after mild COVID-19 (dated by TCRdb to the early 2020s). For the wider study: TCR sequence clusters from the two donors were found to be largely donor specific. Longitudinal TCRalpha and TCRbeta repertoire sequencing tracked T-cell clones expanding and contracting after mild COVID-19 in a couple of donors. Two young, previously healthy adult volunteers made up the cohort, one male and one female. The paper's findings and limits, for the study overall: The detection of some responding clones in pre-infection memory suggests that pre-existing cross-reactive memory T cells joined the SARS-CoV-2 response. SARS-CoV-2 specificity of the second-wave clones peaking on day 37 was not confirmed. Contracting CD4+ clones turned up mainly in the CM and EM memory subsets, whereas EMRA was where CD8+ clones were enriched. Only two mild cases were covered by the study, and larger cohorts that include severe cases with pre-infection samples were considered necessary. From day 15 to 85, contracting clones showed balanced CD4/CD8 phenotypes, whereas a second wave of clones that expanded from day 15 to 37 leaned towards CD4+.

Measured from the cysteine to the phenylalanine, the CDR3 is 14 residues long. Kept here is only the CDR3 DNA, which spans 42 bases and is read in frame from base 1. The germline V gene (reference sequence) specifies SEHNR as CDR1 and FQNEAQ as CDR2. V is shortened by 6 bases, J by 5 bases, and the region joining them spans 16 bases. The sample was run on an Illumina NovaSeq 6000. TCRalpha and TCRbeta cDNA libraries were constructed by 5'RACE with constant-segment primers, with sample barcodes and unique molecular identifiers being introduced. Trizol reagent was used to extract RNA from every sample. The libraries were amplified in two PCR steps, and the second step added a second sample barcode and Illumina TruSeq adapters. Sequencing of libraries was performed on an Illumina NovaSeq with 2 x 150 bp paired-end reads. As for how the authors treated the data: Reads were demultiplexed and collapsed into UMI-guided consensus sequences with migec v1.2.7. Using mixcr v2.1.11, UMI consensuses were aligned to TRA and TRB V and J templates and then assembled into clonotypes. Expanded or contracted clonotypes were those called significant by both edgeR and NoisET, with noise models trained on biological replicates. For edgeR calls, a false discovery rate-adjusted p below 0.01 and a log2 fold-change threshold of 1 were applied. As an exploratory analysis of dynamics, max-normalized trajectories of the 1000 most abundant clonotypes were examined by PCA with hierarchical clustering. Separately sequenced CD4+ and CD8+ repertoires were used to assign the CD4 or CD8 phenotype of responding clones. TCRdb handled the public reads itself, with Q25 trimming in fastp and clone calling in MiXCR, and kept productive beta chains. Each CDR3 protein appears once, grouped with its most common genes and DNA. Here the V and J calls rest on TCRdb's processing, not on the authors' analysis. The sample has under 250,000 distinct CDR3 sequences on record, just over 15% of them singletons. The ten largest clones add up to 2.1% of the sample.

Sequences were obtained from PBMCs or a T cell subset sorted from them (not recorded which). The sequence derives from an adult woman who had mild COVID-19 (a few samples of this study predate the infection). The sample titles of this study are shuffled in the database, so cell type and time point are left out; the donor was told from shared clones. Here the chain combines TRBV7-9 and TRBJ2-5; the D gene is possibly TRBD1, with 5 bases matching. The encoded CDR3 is CASSPQGSRETQYF. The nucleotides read TGTGCCAGCAGTCCGCAGGGATCGAGGGAGACCCAGTACTTC.